This T cell receptor beta chain was profiled in a study of shared T cell receptors in the human thymus. Germline V CDR1 and CDR2: MGHRA, YSYEKL. The CDR3 has 17 amino acids. The trim removed 0 bases at V and 1 base at J, leaving 8 bases unmatched. Profiled with immunoSEQ multiplex PCR; TCRdb holds only in-frame clones, not every one. The sample includes hundreds of thousands of clones, roughly 90% seen only once; the top ten take 0.01%. This sample was shared with a second study, whose subject was human thymus T cells. That study reports: Each of the donors was a healthy Finnish infant who was undergoing open corrective cardiac surgery for congenital heart defects. From resections taken during corrective heart surgery, the thymus tissue was obtained. Thymic and blood repertoires seemed to favor certain V and J genes. Related work found strong thymic repertoire overlap between unrelated individuals.

The sequence came from a boy in the first two years of life with a congenital heart defect. The chain couples TRBV4-1 to TRBJ2-5, with 7 bases identical to TRBD2. The source material was thymocytes. The CDR3 spells CASSQEGSGGSQETQYF. CDR3 DNA: TGCGCCAGCAGCCAAGAAGGGTCAGGCGGGAGCCAAGAGACCCAGTACTTC.